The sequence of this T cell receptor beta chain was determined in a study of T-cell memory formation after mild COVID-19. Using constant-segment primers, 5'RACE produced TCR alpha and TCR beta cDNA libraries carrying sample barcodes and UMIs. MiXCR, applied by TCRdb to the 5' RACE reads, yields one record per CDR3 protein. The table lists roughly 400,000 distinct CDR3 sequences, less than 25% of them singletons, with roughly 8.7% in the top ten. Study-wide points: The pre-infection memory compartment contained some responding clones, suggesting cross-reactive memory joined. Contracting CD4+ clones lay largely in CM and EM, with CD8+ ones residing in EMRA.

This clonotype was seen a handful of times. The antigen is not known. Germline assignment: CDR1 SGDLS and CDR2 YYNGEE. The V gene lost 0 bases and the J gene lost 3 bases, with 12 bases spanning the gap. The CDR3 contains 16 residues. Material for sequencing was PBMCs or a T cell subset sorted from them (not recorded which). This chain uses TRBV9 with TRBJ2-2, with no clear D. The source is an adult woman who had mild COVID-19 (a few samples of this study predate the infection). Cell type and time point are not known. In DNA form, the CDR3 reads TGTGCCAGCAGCGTAGAGTCTTTGGCCCACACCGGGGAGCTGTTTTTT. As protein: CASSVESLAHTGELFF.